The 30 T cell receptor beta chains given below trace back to one sample, sequenced in a study of blood T cell repertoires in COVID-19. Profiling relied on immunoSEQ multiplex PCR, and the TCRdb table lists in-frame clones only, not all of them. The sample records 90,000 to 95,000 clones, around nine tenths being singletons. Sequencing was carried out using peripheral blood. The receptors stem from a woman in her seventies with acute or convalescent COVID-19.

The V call is TRBV19, the J call TRBJ2-2, with 7 bases identical to TRBD1. The CDR3 loop spans 14 amino acids. Germline trimming cut 6 bases from V and 6 bases from J; bases unmatched to any gene: 7. Germline V CDR1 and CDR2: LNHDA, SQIVND (reference sequence). Here the CDR3 DNA reads TGTGCCAGTAGCCTTGACAGGGTATCCGGGGAGCTGTTTTTT. Translation: CASSLDRVSGELFF.

The chain carries TRBV7-9 and TRBJ2-6; TRBD2 is a possible D gene (6 bases). The V end lost 5 bases, the J end lost 3 bases, and 17 bases lay between the germline ends. Germline V CDR1 and CDR2: SEHNR, FQNEAQ (reference sequence). The CDR3 contains 17 residues. In DNA, the CDR3 is TGTGCCAGCAGCGAGACCGTCCGGGACTTTGGGGCCAACGTCCTGACTTTC. It is translated as CASSETVRDFGANVLTF.

V gene TRBV5-1 combines with J gene TRBJ2-2, with D perhaps matching TRBD2 (5 bases). This CDR3 is built from 15 residues. CDR1 is SGHRS and CDR2 is YFSETQ in the germline V gene. Trimming took off 4 bases at V and 0 bases at J, with 10 bases between the two ends. The CDR3 nucleotides read TGCGCCAGCAGCGCCGGGAATACGAACACCGGGGAGCTGTTTTTT. This gives the protein CASSAGNTNTGELFF. Drawing the rest from reference TRBV5-1 and TRBJ2-2, the complete variable domain is KAGVTQTPRYLIKTRGQQVTLSCSPISGHRSVSWYQQTPGQGLQFLFEYFSETQRNKGNFPGRFSGRQFSNSRSEMNVSTLELGDSALYLCASSAGNTNTGELFFGEGSRLTVL.

The rearrangement joins TRBV30 to TRBJ2-2, with D unclear. The CDR3 is 12 amino acids. Germline V gene sequence: CDR1 GTSNPN, CDR2 SVGIG (reference sequence). Trimming pared 4 bases from V and 4 bases from J, leaving 7 bases between. In DNA form, the CDR3 reads TGTGCCTGGACACTACTCACCGGGGAGCTGTTTTTT. Its translation is CAWTLLTGELFF.

The rearrangement joins TRBV3-1 (or the pseudogene TRBV3-2) to TRBJ2-5, with a possible D match to TRBD2 (6 bases). Germline values: CDR1 LGHDT, CDR2 YNNKEL (reference sequence). The CDR3 is 14 amino acids. V was trimmed by 2 bases and J by 2 bases, leaving 9 bases between them. This CDR3 reads CASSQRTIQETQYF. In nucleotides, the CDR3 is TGTGCCAGCAGCCAAAGGACTATTCAAGAGACCCAGTACTTC.

This chain joins TRBV28 and TRBJ2-7, with a weak D call TRBD1 (5 bases). The CDR3 consists of 13 residues. Germline lookup yields CDR1 MDHEN and CDR2 SYDVKM. V was shortened by 6 bases and J by 5 bases, with 14 bases between the two germline ends. CDR3 sequence (DNA): TGTGCCAGCAGAAGACAGCGCTTCCACGAGCAGTACTTC. Its protein is CASRRQRFHEQYF.

V is TRBV5-1 and J is TRBJ1-4; 9 bases align to TRBD1. CDR1 and CDR2 from the germline V gene are SGHRS and YFSETQ. This CDR3 has 14 amino acids. J was trimmed by 7 bases and V by 4 bases; bases with no gene match: 5. For the CDR3, the DNA is TGCGCCAGCAGCCCGGGGACAGGGATTGAAAAACTGTTTTTT. Translated, it gives CASSPGTGIEKLFF.

The rearrangement uses TRBV7-2 and TRBJ1-4; 7 bases are a match to TRBD1. J was trimmed by 11 bases and V by 5 bases; bases with no gene match: 11. CDR3 size: 14 residues. Looked up from germline, CDR1 is SGHTA and CDR2 is FQGNSA. The CDR3, as DNA: TGTGCCAGCAGCAACGAACTACTCAGGGGGAAACTGTTTTTT. Translating it yields CASSNELLRGKLFF.

This rearrangement joins TRBV5-5 to TRBJ2-2; 10 bases match TRBD2. V trimming: 4 bases; J trimming: 3 bases; junction bases outside the gene matches: 6. Per germline, CDR1 SGHKS and CDR2 YYEKEE (reference sequence). The CDR3 contains 16 residues. The CDR3 DNA is TGTGCCAGCAGCCAACGGACTAGCGGTTACACCGGGGAGCTGTTTTTT. Protein sequence: CASSQRTSGYTGELFF.

The genes are TRBV18 and TRBJ1-4; 7 nucleotides match TRBD1. Trimming removed 6 bases from V and 0 bases from J; junction bases left unmatched: 7. The germline V gene has CDR1 KGHSH and CDR2 LQKENI. The CDR3 consists of 16 residues. In nucleotides, the CDR3 is TGTGCCAGCTCTCTGGGACAGTTAACAACTAATGAAAAACTGTTTTTT. Its protein product is CASSLGQLTTNEKLFF.

The chain carries TRBV5-1 and TRBJ1-5; 7 bases agree with TRBD1. CDR3 size: 16 residues. Germline V gene sequence: CDR1 SGHRS, CDR2 YFSETQ. V shed 0 bases and J 0 bases; nucleotides not matched to a gene: 3. The DNA for the CDR3 is TGCGCCAGCAGCTTGGGGGACAGCAATAGCAATCAGCCCCAGCATTTT. Protein: CASSLGDSNSNQPQHF.

This chain connects TRBV5-1 to TRBJ2-2; TRBD1 might be the D (5 bases). Trimming cost V 4 bases and J 1 base, with 8 bases left between them. Germline V gene sequence: CDR1 SGHRS, CDR2 YFSETQ. The CDR3 spans 14 residues. CDR3 sequence reads: CASSPGWNTGELFF. CDR3 nucleotide sequence: TGCGCCAGCAGCCCAGGGTGGAACACCGGGGAGCTGTTTTTT.

This clone was seen only once. This rearrangement joins TRBV10-3 to TRBJ2-2, with TRBD2 as a possible D gene (6 bases). This CDR3 contains 14 residues. V was trimmed by 7 bases and J by 4 bases, leaving 13 bases between them. Germline CDR1 is ENHRY and CDR2 is SYGVKD. CDR3 region: CAITEGGGTGELFF. The CDR3 DNA reads as TGTGCCATCACCGAGGGAGGAGGCACCGGGGAGCTGTTTTTT.

This chain uses TRBV28 with TRBJ1-2; TRBD1 matches 10 bases. The length of the CDR3 is 15 residues. V lost 8 bases to trimming and J lost 4 bases; unmatched junction nucleotides: 10. CDR1 is MDHEN and CDR2 is SYDVKM in the germline V gene. CDR3 residues: CASQRDRGRIYGYTF. CDR3 in DNA: TGTGCCAGCCAGAGAGACAGGGGGCGCATCTATGGCTACACCTTC.

Details on this clone: A read error may produce the germline difference seen at one junction end. The gene calls are TRBV5-1 and TRBJ2-5; 14 bases are shared with TRBD2. Germline-derived CDR1 and CDR2 are SGHRS and YFSETQ. The CDR3 contains 16 residues. The DNA for the CDR3 is TGCGCCAGCAGCGCCGGGACTAGCGGGAGCCAAGGGACCCAGTACTTC. Its translation: CASSAGTSGSQGTQYF.

The CDR3 DNA is TGTGCCAGCAGTTCGACAGGGGGCTGGAATGAGCAGTTCTTC. This encodes CASSSTGGWNEQFF. This chain joins TRBV6-5 and TRBJ2-1, with TRBD1 identical over 10 bases. The ends lost 4 bases at V and 7 bases at J; junction bases unmatched: 4. Germline loops: CDR1 MNHEY, CDR2 SVGAGI. The CDR3 spans 14 residues.

This chain uses TRBV14 with TRBJ2-5, with 12 bases aligning to TRBD2. Per germline, CDR1 SGHDN and CDR2 FVKESK. The ends lost 2 bases at V and 1 base at J; junction bases unmatched: 11. This CDR3 has 19 amino acids. CDR3 DNA sequence: TGTGCCAGCAGCCAATTCTCCGGACTAGCGGGATTTGGCCAAGAGACCCAGTACTTC. Translated: CASSQFSGLAGFGQETQYF. Together with reference TRBV14 and TRBJ2-5, the CDR3 gives the full variable domain: EAGVTQFPSHSVIEKGQTVTLRCDPISGHDNLYWYRRVMGKEIKFLLHFVKESKQDESGMPNNRFLAERTGGTYSTLKVQPAELEDSGVYFCASSQFSGLAGFGQETQYFGPGTRLLVL.

V and J are TRBV7-3 and TRBJ2-2; 8 nucleotides agree with TRBD1. Unmatched junction bases numbered 7, after V lost 5 bases and J lost 2 bases. CDR1 and CDR2 from the germline V gene are SGHTA and FQGTGA. The CDR3 is 16 amino acids. The CDR3 DNA reads as TGTGCCAGCAGCGCCGACAGGGGCCTAAACACCGGGGAGCTGTTTTTT. This gives the protein CASSADRGLNTGELFF.

The chain employs TRBV5-4 and TRBJ2-5, with 9 bases lining up with TRBD1. J lost 7 bases, V lost 0 bases, and 7 bases had no gene match. The CDR3 contains 15 residues. Germline CDR1 SGHNT, CDR2 YYREEE (reference sequence). This chain's CDR3 is CASSLDGDRAATQYF. In DNA form, the CDR3 reads TGTGCCAGCAGCTTGGATGGGGACAGGGCGGCGACCCAGTACTTC.

CDR3 bases: TGCGCCAGCAGCGCTAAGACTAGCGGGACAAATCCGGATACGCAGTATTTT. Protein product: CASSAKTSGTNPDTQYF. The chain employs TRBV5-1 and TRBJ2-3; 11 bases fit TRBD2. V lost 4 bases to trimming and J lost 6 bases; unmatched junction nucleotides: 13. Germline assignment: CDR1 SGHRS and CDR2 YFSETQ. The CDR3 has 17 residues.

The genes are TRBV2 and TRBJ1-2; 10 bases are a match to TRBD1. The CDR3 loop spans 15 amino acids. With V trimmed by 1 base and J by 8 bases, 7 bases remained unmatched. Germline V gene data show CDR1 as SNHLY and CDR2 as FYNNEI. CDR3 in amino acids: CASSEGQGARVGYTF. CDR3 nucleotide sequence: TGTGCCAGCAGTGAAGGACAGGGGGCTCGGGTCGGCTACACCTTC.

V and J are TRBV19 and TRBJ1-2, with TRBD1 matching over 7 bases. V dropped 1 base and J dropped 0; count of bases not matched to a gene: 8. The V gene's germline CDR1 is LNHDA and CDR2 SQIVND (reference sequence). The CDR3 has 17 amino acids. CDR3 sequence reads: CASSIARTGRSNYGYTF. CDR3 sequence (DNA): TGTGCCAGTAGTATAGCACGGACAGGACGCTCTAACTATGGCTACACCTTC.

The chain links TRBV9 to TRBJ1-2; TRBD1 might be the D (6 bases). The CDR3 totals 15 residues. V was pared by 3 bases and J by 6 bases, with 18 bases between. Germline CDR1 SGDLS, CDR2 YYNGEE. The CDR3 protein is CASSATGLSIDGYTF. The CDR3 DNA reads TGTGCCAGCAGCGCCACAGGGCTTTCTATTGATGGCTACACCTTC.

This chain joins TRBV14 and TRBJ2-1; 10 bases agree with TRBD2. Germline V gene lookup returns CDR1 SGHDN and CDR2 FVKESK. The CDR3 contains 18 residues. J was trimmed by 0 bases and V by 0 bases; bases with no gene match: 5. For the CDR3, the DNA is TGTGCCAGCAGCCAAGAGGGTAGCGGGAGGACCTCCTACAATGAGCAGTTCTTC. Translation: CASSQEGSGRTSYNEQFF.

The chain has TRBV9 and TRBJ2-3; D unclear. Trimming shortened V by 2 bases and J by 2 bases, and 9 bases separated the two germline ends. The CDR3 is made up of 14 amino acids. Germline V gene sequence: CDR1 SGDLS, CDR2 YYNGEE. For the CDR3, the DNA is TGTGCCAGCAGCGTCCAGACATACACAGATACGCAGTATTTT. Translation: CASSVQTYTDTQYF.

The rearrangement joins TRBV23-1 to TRBJ1-2; D uncertain. TRBV23-1 is assigned to the ORF class and has an uncertain function. The CDR3 is made up of 13 amino acids. V was trimmed by 2 bases and J by 7 bases, leaving 11 bases between them. The CDR3 nucleotides are TGCGCCAGCAGTCAAGAGGCCACTTGTGGCTACACCTTC. Its protein is CASSQEATCGYTF.

This sequence joins TRBV28 and TRBJ2-4; D is unclear. CDR1 MDHEN and CDR2 SYDVKM come from the germline V gene. The CDR3 has 11 amino acids. Trimming shortened V by 7 bases and J by 4 bases, and 5 bases separated the two germline ends. Here the CDR3 reads CASTHKNIQYF. CDR3 nucleotide sequence: TGTGCCAGCACCCATAAAAACATTCAGTACTTC.

The chain carries TRBV29-1 and TRBJ2-7, with unresolved D. Trimming left V 0 bases short and J 4 bases short, with 10 bases between. The CDR3 sequence is 13 residues long. Germline V gene data show CDR1 as SQVTM and CDR2 as ANQGSEA. CDR3: CSVEDRFTYEQYF. CDR3 DNA sequence: TGCAGCGTTGAAGACAGGTTTACGTACGAGCAGTACTTC.

The chain has TRBV7-9 and TRBJ1-2; TRBD1 matches at 7 bases. V gave up 6 bases and J gave up 2 bases; unmatched junction bases: 3. The CDR3 loop spans 13 amino acids. Germline lookup yields CDR1 SEHNR and CDR2 FQNEAQ (reference sequence). The CDR3 here is CASREGGNYGYTF. DNA for the CDR3: TGTGCCAGCAGAGAAGGGGGCAACTATGGCTACACCTTC.

This chain links TRBV27 with TRBJ1-6; tentative D call: TRBD1 (5 bases). Germline loops: CDR1 MNHEY, CDR2 SMNVEV (reference sequence). V was trimmed by 5 bases and J by 7 bases, leaving 18 bases between them. The CDR3 runs 16 residues. The CDR3 coding sequence is TGTGCCAGCAGTATGTCTCGGGCAGGGTGGAATTCACCCCTCCACTTT. Residues: CASSMSRAGWNSPLHF.